This T cell receptor (beta chain) was profiled in a study of CD8 T cells in ankylosing spondylitis. Study-level points and caveats: Disease-associated clonotypes exhibited CD8+ identity and were relatively infrequent in peripheral blood. Eight highly homologous variants made up a TCR beta motif, and this motif appeared characteristic of ankylosing spondylitis blood.

TCRdb fed the 5' RACE reads into MiXCR, producing one record per CDR3 protein. The sample has under 950,000 distinct CDR3 sequences, around 17% seen once. This clonotype was counted between two and nine times. Antigen specificity is unknown. Looked up from germline, CDR1 is MGHRA and CDR2 is YSYEKL. The CDR3 is 14 residues long. Trimming removed 1 base at V and 4 bases at J, with 8 bases between. This chain joins TRBV4-1 and TRBJ2-1; D is possibly TRBD1 (6 bases). The sample comprised blood, either unsorted or a sorted T cell fraction (not recorded which). The sequence came from a male donor with ankylosing spondylitis. The CDR3 spells CASSQGGQYNEQFF. CDR3 DNA sequence: TGCGCCAGCAGCCAAGGAGGACAGTACAATGAGCAGTTCTTC.